This TCR beta chain originates from a study of T cells in Graves' hyperthyroidism and ophthalmopathy. Turning to the study itself: At the time of initial diagnosis and before any treatment, peripheral blood was collected. General study findings and limits: Onset of ophthalmopathy came a median approximately 6.9 months after the model predicted it.

The hyperthyroidism patients had all been newly diagnosed, and their disease duration was under 2 months. Their ages ranged from 18 to 65 years. With regard to this clonotype: Its target is not known.

CDR1 is SGHTA and CDR2 is FQGTGA in the germline V gene. The CDR3 spans 15 residues. V lost 5 bases and J lost 4; bases outside the gene matches: 3. Amplification targeted TCR beta CDR3 regions from RNA transcripts. During a first-round RT-PCR of the TCR CDR3, the HTBI primer set was used. TCRdb itself ran the multiplex PCR reads through MiXCR, one entry per CDR3 protein. The sample carries more than 500,000 distinct CDR3 sequences, 15% to 20% recorded once. This chain links TRBV7-3 with TRBJ2-2; 11 bases agree with TRBD1. Material for sequencing was blood. The sequence was collected from a woman in her 30s with Graves' hyperthyroidism. CDR3 DNA sequence: TGTGCCAGCAGCGGGGACAGGGGGATCACCGGGGAGCTGTTTTTT. Translated, it gives CASSGDRGITGELFF.